Detailed here is one T cell receptor beta chain. As yet, its antigen is unknown. Libraries were prepared by immunoSEQ multiplex PCR; TCRdb keeps only in-frame clonotypes and omits some of them. Of tens of thousands of clones in the sample, roughly 77% are singletons; the top ten hold 4% to 5%. CDR1 and CDR2 (germline): SGHKS, YYEKEE (reference sequence). The V gene lost 0 bases and the J gene lost 5 bases, with 15 bases spanning the gap. The CDR3 runs 15 residues. The data derive from a study of early stage breast cancer tumors. Study background: About 70% of the 16 invasive tumors were ER+, PR+ and HER2-. Each sample averaged approximately 10-fold read coverage.

Regarding the study as a whole: Comparing each tissue with blood distinguished tumor from normal in most of the 16 patients.

The sequencing sample was made of blood. The chain uses TRBV5-5 and TRBJ2-7; D uncertain. This clonotype was obtained from a person aged 35-49 years with breast cancer. The CDR3 coding sequence is TGTGCCAGCAGCTTGGGGGGTTGGGGTAGGAACGAGCAGTACTTC. Protein product: CASSLGGWGRNEQYF.